This TCR beta chain was observed in a study of follicular helper T cells after annual influenza vaccination. Background on the study: Sampling occurred days 0, 7 and 28 after each influenza vaccination.

The CDR3 contains 14 residues. V was pared by 4 bases and J by 0 bases, with 1 base of the junction left unmatched. Germline CDR1 reads MGHRA; CDR2 reads YSYEKL. Data came from immunoSEQ multiplex PCR; TCRdb stores just in-frame clones and leaves some out. The table has about 27,000 clones, more than 80% seen once; the top ten hold roughly 1.2%. Noted time point: 2014-2015 season, pre-vaccination. No donor had influenza vaccine in the prior 6 months; all lived in the community. Donors with HIV/AIDS, active malignancy, immunomodulators or active illness were excluded. Specimen: CXCR5+ CD38- circulating T follicular helper cells from blood, collected on the day of influenza vaccination. The subset was: circulating Tfh, non-naive CD4+CXCR5+PD-1+ (ICOS+CD38+ or ICOS-CD38-). This TCR derives from an adult who received the influenza vaccine. The chain combines TRBV4-1 with TRBJ2-5, with 8 nucleotides matching TRBD2. CDR3 region: CASSPTSDQETQYF. In DNA form, the CDR3 reads TGCGCCAGCAGCCCGACTAGCGACCAAGAGACCCAGTACTTC.